This T cell receptor beta chain was sequenced in a study of cytomegalovirus exposure and HLA in healthy donors. Repertoires were generated with immunoSEQ multiplex PCR, while TCRdb's copy carries only in-frame clones and drops some. The sample holds around 240,000 clones, 90% seen once. V was shortened by 4 bases and J by 3 bases, with 14 bases between the two germline ends. Germline CDR1 and CDR2: SGHRS and YFSETQ. CDR3 length: 14 residues. Source material: PBMCs. The sequence was obtained from a woman between 18 and 30 years old in good health and CMV-seronegative. The chain carries TRBV5-1 and TRBJ2-7; D is possibly TRBD1 (6 bases). The CDR3 loop is CASSETPQGYEQYF. The CDR3, as DNA: TGCGCCAGCAGCGAAACGCCACAGGGCTACGAGCAGTACTTC.